Below are 27 T cell receptor beta chains sequenced from a single sample in a study of cytomegalovirus exposure and HLA in healthy donors. The PCR was carried out with 60 Vbeta primers and 13 Jbeta primers. Profiling relied on immunoSEQ multiplex PCR, and the TCRdb table lists in-frame clones only, not all of them. The table records more than 140,000 clones, roughly 74% of them present only once. The source material was PBMCs. The receptor set was obtained from a man aged 35 to 55 in good health and CMV-seronegative.

The gene calls are TRBV30 and TRBJ2-2; 9 bases line up with TRBD2. Germline CDR1 GTSNPN, CDR2 SVGIG (reference sequence). Unmatched junction bases numbered 6, after V lost 0 bases and J lost 7 bases. CDR3 length: 15 amino acids. CDR3 residues: CAWSVNSGGIGELFF. CDR3 bases: TGTGCCTGGAGTGTTAATAGCGGGGGAATCGGGGAGCTGTTTTTT.

The chain uses TRBV28 and TRBJ1-3; D is perhaps TRBD1 (6 bases). The V and J ends lost 3 bases and 0 bases respectively, with 15 bases between them. The CDR3 is 17 amino acids. Germline V CDR1 and CDR2: MDHEN, SYDVKM. The CDR3 nucleotides read TGTGCCAGCAGTTTGGCCGGGACACGGGACTCTGGAAACACCATATATTTT. This codes for CASSLAGTRDSGNTIYF.

V and J are TRBV6-1 and TRBJ2-1; no firm D call. V shed 2 bases and J shed 2 bases, with 13 bases lying between them. This CDR3 contains 16 residues. The germline V gene encodes CDR1 MNHNS and CDR2 SASEGT. The CDR3 sequence is CASSESLTRTYNEQFF. CDR3 DNA: TGTGCCAGCAGTGAAAGCCTGACAAGAACCTACAATGAGCAGTTCTTC.

The V and J genes are TRBV19 and TRBJ1-4; D is undetermined. There are 15 residues in the CDR3. The ends were cut back, 3 bases at V and 3 bases at J, with 11 bases in the middle. CDR1 and CDR2 (germline): LNHDA, SQIVND (reference sequence). The CDR3 reads CASSIVRSPNEKLFF. The CDR3 bases are TGTGCCAGTAGTATTGTTCGGTCTCCTAATGAAAAACTGTTTTTT.

This clone was observed a handful of times. This chain connects TRBV2 to TRBJ1-5; TRBD1 matches at 8 bases. The germline CDR1 and CDR2 sequences are SNHLY and FYNNEI. The CDR3 runs to 13 residues. V dropped 6 bases and J dropped 7; count of bases not matched to a gene: 5. CDR3 sequence: CASSGTGGQPQHF. The CDR3 region has the DNA TGTGCCAGCAGCGGGACAGGCGGGCAGCCCCAGCATTTT.

J is TRBJ1-1 and V is TRBV6-1; D is ambiguous. This CDR3 contains 12 residues. CDR1 is MNHNS and CDR2 is SASEGT in the germline V gene. Trimming cost V 8 bases and J 0 bases, with 7 bases left between them. CDR3: CASWEVNTEAFF. The DNA of the CDR3 is TGTGCCAGCTGGGAGGTGAACACTGAAGCTTTCTTT.

The chain carries TRBV5-4 and TRBJ1-1, with 7 bases identical to TRBD1. Germline CDR1 reads SGHNT; CDR2 reads YYREEE (reference sequence). V lost 7 bases to trimming and J lost 4 bases; unmatched junction nucleotides: 13. CDR3 length equals 15 residues. CDR3 in amino acids: CASLYETGKGTEAFF. CDR3 nucleotides: TGTGCCAGCTTATACGAGACAGGGAAAGGCACTGAAGCTTTCTTT.

The chain carries TRBV5-1 and TRBJ1-1, with D perhaps TRBD1 (5 bases). The V gene lost 2 bases and the J gene lost 4 bases, with 12 bases spanning the gap. The CDR3 consists of 14 residues. Germline values: CDR1 SGHRS, CDR2 YFSETQ. The CDR3 loop reads CASSFDGGGTEAFF. The CDR3, as DNA: TGCGCCAGCAGCTTCGACGGGGGGGGCACTGAAGCTTTCTTT.

CDR3 nucleotide sequence: TGTGCCATCAGTGAGTCGGTCCGGGGGGTGACCTCCTACGAGCAGTACTTC. Translation gives CAISESVRGVTSYEQYF. The genes are TRBV10-3 and TRBJ2-7; 7 nucleotides align to TRBD2. This CDR3 region has 17 residues. Germline values: CDR1 ENHRY, CDR2 SYGVKD. The trim removed 0 bases at V and 0 bases at J, leaving 8 bases unmatched.

V usage is TRBV19 and J usage is TRBJ1-2; D possibly corresponds to TRBD1 (5 bases). CDR3 length equals 15 residues. Trimming shortened V by 4 bases and J by 4 bases, and 16 bases separated the two germline ends. The V gene's germline CDR1 is LNHDA and CDR2 SQIVND (reference sequence). This chain's CDR3 is CASSTARGTTYGYTF. The CDR3 region has the DNA TGTGCCAGTAGTACCGCTCGGGGGACTACCTATGGCTACACCTTC.

This chain connects TRBV12-5 to TRBJ2-5, with 9 nucleotides matching TRBD1. V dropped 5 bases and J dropped 5; count of bases not matched to a gene: 3. The CDR3 runs 13 residues. CDR1 and CDR2 (germline): LGHNT, FRNRAP. CDR3 in DNA: TGTGCTAGTGGTCAGACAGGGGGGGAGACCCAGTACTTC. Protein sequence: CASGQTGGETQYF.

The CDR3 here is CASSYTGGALAFF. The CDR3 DNA reads TGTGCCAGCAGTTATACAGGGGGCGCGTTAGCTTTCTTT. This chain joins TRBV2 and TRBJ1-1; 9 positions agree with TRBD1. This CDR3 has 13 amino acids. The trim removed 5 bases at V and 10 bases at J, leaving 8 bases unmatched. Germline V gene data show CDR1 as SNHLY and CDR2 as FYNNEI.

The chain combines TRBV4-1 with TRBJ2-7, with D possibly TRBD1 on 5 matching bases. Per germline, CDR1 MGHRA and CDR2 YSYEKL. The CDR3 runs 15 residues. V was trimmed by 3 bases and J by 3 bases, leaving 15 bases between them. The CDR3 DNA reads TGCGCCAGCAGCCAGGGGCACCGGGCGGACTACGAGCAGTACTTC. It translates to CASSQGHRADYEQYF.

This chain connects TRBV18 to TRBJ2-7; D remains unclear. The CDR3 consists of 13 residues. The germline V and J ends were trimmed by 0 bases and 5 bases, with 8 bases remaining between them. CDR1 KGHSH and CDR2 LQKENI come from the germline V gene. CDR3 in amino acids: CASSPPPGHEQYF. Written as DNA, the CDR3 is TGTGCCAGCTCACCACCCCCCGGTCACGAGCAGTACTTC.

This sequence joins TRBV10-2 and TRBJ1-2; no definite D call. Germline CDR1 WSHSY, CDR2 SAAADI. V was pared by 4 bases and J by 4 bases, with 13 bases between. This CDR3 has 14 residues. This CDR3 is CASSVRLLLYGYTF. The CDR3, as DNA: TGCGCCAGCAGTGTGCGGCTACTACTCTATGGCTACACCTTC.

V is TRBV9 and J is TRBJ2-3; 8 nucleotides agree with TRBD2. With V trimmed by 4 bases and J by 1 base, 11 bases remained unmatched. Germline assignment: CDR1 SGDLS and CDR2 YYNGEE. This CDR3 comprises 17 residues. The CDR3 is CASSREAGTRGTDTQYF. The CDR3 nucleotides are TGTGCCAGCAGCCGAGAAGCCGGGACTAGGGGCACAGATACGCAGTATTTT.

V is TRBV10-3 and J is TRBJ1-2; no firm D call. CDR1 is ENHRY, CDR2 SYGVKD, per germline. The CDR3 covers 12 residues. The ends were cut back, 8 bases at V and 1 base at J, with 8 bases in the middle. The CDR3 DNA reads as TGTGCCATCTTCGCGGATAACTATGGCTACACCTTC. This gives the protein CAIFADNYGYTF.

The chain uses TRBV18 and TRBJ1-2; no clear D. The germline V gene has CDR1 KGHSH and CDR2 LQKENI. This CDR3 region has 15 residues. With 3 bases removed from V and 0 bases from J, the gap between germline ends came to 11 bases. CDR3 nucleotides: TGTGCCAGCTCACCTTCCTGGACTACTAACTATGGCTACACCTTC. Translation: CASSPSWTTNYGYTF.

This chain links TRBV10-1 with TRBJ2-7; D gene ambiguous. V was clipped by 1 base and J by 3 bases, with 7 bases between them. This CDR3 contains 13 residues. The germline CDR1 and CDR2 sequences are WNHNN and SYGVQD (reference sequence). CDR3 sequence reads: CASSECPNYEQYF. CDR3 coding DNA: TGCGCCAGCAGTGAGTGTCCTAACTACGAGCAGTACTTC.

This clone was recorded only once. This rearrangement joins TRBV2 to TRBJ2-3; 7 nucleotides line up with TRBD2. Germline trimming cut 8 bases from V and 4 bases from J; bases unmatched to any gene: 9. The CDR3 contains 14 residues. Germline V gene data show CDR1 as SNHLY and CDR2 as FYNNEI. CDR3 coding DNA: TGTGCCAGCTGGGGGGGGGAGGCCGCAGATACGCAGTATTTT. Its translation is CASWGGEAADTQYF.

The rearrangement uses TRBV5-1 and TRBJ2-1, with 9 bases identical to TRBD1. J lost 3 bases, V lost 4 bases, and 14 bases had no gene match. The CDR3 runs 18 residues. The germline gives CDR1 SGHRS, CDR2 YFSETQ. CDR3 coding DNA: TGCGCCAGCAGCCAAGCGCCAACCGGGACAGGGTACTACAATGAGCAGTTCTTC. It translates to CASSQAPTGTGYYNEQFF.

The rearrangement joins TRBV5-4 to TRBJ1-6; D is perhaps TRBD1 (6 bases). The CDR3 extends over 16 amino acids. V gave up 2 bases and J gave up 7 bases, with 16 bases separating them. Germline V CDR1 and CDR2: SGHNT, YYREEE (reference sequence). The CDR3 is CASSFPQGNRNSPLHF. In DNA form, the CDR3 reads TGTGCCAGCAGCTTCCCCCAGGGGAATCGCAATTCACCCCTCCACTTT. Full variable domain (rest looked up from reference TRBV5-4 and TRBJ1-6): ETGVTQSPTHLIKTRGQQVTLRCSSQSGHNTVSWYQQALGQGPQFIFQYYREEENGRGNFPPRFSGLQFPNYSSELNVNALELDDSALYLCASSFPQGNRNSPLHFGNGTRLTVT.

The chain combines TRBV28 with TRBJ1-3, with D perhaps matching TRBD1 (5 bases). The CDR3 is 14 residues long. V dropped 6 bases and J dropped 2 bases, with 11 bases sitting between them. The germline V gene has CDR1 MDHEN and CDR2 SYDVKM. The CDR3 nucleotides read TGTGCCAGCAGCGGCGGGGGTCCTGGAAACACCATATATTTT. Translating gives CASSGGGPGNTIYF.

The chain recombines TRBV15 with TRBJ1-1, with D maybe TRBD1 (5 bases). Germline V gives CDR1 LNHNV, CDR2 YYDKDF (reference sequence). Trimming took off 5 bases at V and 5 bases at J, with 24 bases between the two ends. This CDR3 has 17 amino acids. CDR3: CATSDTSRGSLATEAFF. CDR3 nucleotide sequence: TGTGCCACCAGCGACACCTCGCGGGGGAGTTTGGCAACTGAAGCTTTCTTT.

The chain has TRBV5-4 and TRBJ2-3; 8 nucleotides line up with TRBD2. Germline CDR1 reads SGHNT; CDR2 reads YYREEE (reference sequence). V trimming: 4 bases; J trimming: 2 bases; junction bases outside the gene matches: 9. The CDR3 is 16 amino acids. As DNA, the CDR3 is TGTGCCAGCAGCCGTTCGGGACTAGGGGACACAGATACGCAGTATTTT. Translating it yields CASSRSGLGDTDTQYF.

The gene calls are TRBV6-5 and TRBJ1-3; tentative D call: TRBD1 (6 bases). Germline CDR1 reads MNHEY; CDR2 reads SVGAGI. V lost 2 bases, J lost 4 bases, and 15 bases lay in between. The CDR3 covers 16 residues. Here the CDR3 reads CASSYDRLGAGNTIYF. The DNA of the CDR3 is TGTGCCAGCAGTTACGATCGGTTGGGGGCCGGAAACACCATATATTTT.

V usage is TRBV11-3 and J usage is TRBJ2-5; D is undetermined. The CDR3 covers 12 residues. Germline V gene sequence: CDR1 SGHNT, CDR2 YENEEA. Trimming took off 0 bases at V and 5 bases at J, with 4 bases between the two ends. CDR3 in amino acids: CASSLESETQYF. Here the CDR3 DNA reads TGTGCCAGCAGCTTAGAATCGGAGACCCAGTACTTC.